The entry below gives a single T cell receptor beta chain sequence along with its context. Its antigen is unknown. The sample originates from a study of blood T cells in healthy people across ages. Notes on the study in general: Whereas aged donors had fewer naive CD4+ cells, long-lived donors had more of them and higher diversity. Nothing was known about donor CMV status, and this possibly confounded expanded clonotype changes. Diversity estimates drawn from one million T cells were deemed underestimates. Across samples, TCR beta diversity tracked strongly with naive T cell percentage.

Primed by a sample-barcoded 5' primer and a J-beta primer mix, a second PCR proceeded for 7 to 11 cycles. MiXCR, run by TCRdb on the 5' RACE reads, gives a single entry per CDR3 protein. The data hold about 1,600,000 distinct CDR3 sequences, with 40% to 50% observed a single time. V was cut by 3 bases and J by 3 bases, with 10 bases left in between. This CDR3 comprises 14 residues. Germline V gives CDR1 SGHAT, CDR2 FQDESV (reference sequence). The V call is TRBV11-1, the J call TRBJ2-3; D ambiguous. The source of this sequence is a woman under 30 in good health. Source material: blood. The chain's CDR3 is CASSFVQVTDTQYF. CDR3 coding DNA: TGTGCCAGCAGCTTTGTCCAGGTGACAGATACGCAGTATTTT.